This T cell receptor beta chain was sequenced for a study of blood T cell repertoires in COVID-19. About the research overall: Specimens from acute and convalescent COVID-19 originated in the United States, Italy and Spain.

Germline trimming cut 0 bases from V and 2 bases from J; bases unmatched to any gene: 1. The CDR3 is made up of 15 amino acids. Per the germline V gene, CDR1 is SGHRS and CDR2 is YFSETQ. In the study's own analysis: Amplification with reference gene primers provided the estimates of nucleated cell counts. Produced via immunoSEQ multiplex PCR; TCRdb's table is partial and in-frame only. Clonal size and the V and J genes are those of that table, whereas D and trimming came from the DNA. The table has about 99,000 clones, about four fifths seen once. The rearrangement uses TRBV5-1 and TRBJ1-1; 10 nucleotides line up with TRBD1. Sequenced sample: peripheral blood. This clonotype originated in a human donor in a cohort sampled during active COVID-19. DNA of the CDR3: TGCGCCAGCAGCTTGGGGGACAGGGGAAACACTGAAGCTTTCTTT. This sequence encodes CASSLGDRGNTEAFF.